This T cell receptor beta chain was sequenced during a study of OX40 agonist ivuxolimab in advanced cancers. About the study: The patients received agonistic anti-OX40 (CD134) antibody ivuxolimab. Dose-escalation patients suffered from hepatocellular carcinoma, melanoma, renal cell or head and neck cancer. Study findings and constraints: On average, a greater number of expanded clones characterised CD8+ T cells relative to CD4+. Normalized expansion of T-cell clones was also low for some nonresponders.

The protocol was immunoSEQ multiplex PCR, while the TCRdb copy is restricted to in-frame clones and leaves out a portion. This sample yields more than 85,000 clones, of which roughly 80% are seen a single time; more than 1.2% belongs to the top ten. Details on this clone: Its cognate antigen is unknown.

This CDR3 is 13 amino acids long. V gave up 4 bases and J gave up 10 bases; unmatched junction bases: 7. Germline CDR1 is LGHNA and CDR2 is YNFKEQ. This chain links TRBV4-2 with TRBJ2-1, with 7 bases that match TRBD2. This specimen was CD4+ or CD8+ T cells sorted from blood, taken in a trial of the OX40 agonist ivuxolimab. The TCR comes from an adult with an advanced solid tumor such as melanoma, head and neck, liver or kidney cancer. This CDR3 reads CASSRREGDEQFF. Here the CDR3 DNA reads TGTGCCAGCAGCCGCAGGGAGGGAGACGAGCAGTTCTTC.